This T cell receptor beta chain comes out of a study of blood T cell repertoires in COVID-19. Study context: Acute-phase and convalescent COVID-19 samples originated in the United States, Italy and Spain.

Ages ranged from about 18 to 89 years, with residence in 24 US areas. Donors of Cohort 3 who recovered were those that had two negative PCRs, clearance, or symptom resolution. Repertoires were generated with immunoSEQ multiplex PCR, while TCRdb's copy carries only in-frame clones and drops some. The repertoire consists of under 450,000 clones, with roughly four fifths occurring once and the leading ten covering around 5.1%. This sequence originates from a woman aged 50 to 60 who had recovered from COVID-19. Sequencing was performed on PBMCs or T cells enriched from blood (not recorded which).

Here the CDR3 DNA reads TGTGCCAGCAGCCAAGCTTTGTCTAGCGGGGGCCAAGAGACCCAGTACTTC. Amino acids: CASSQALSSGGQETQYF. The rearrangement links TRBV3-1 (or the pseudogene TRBV3-2) to TRBJ2-5; 10 bases align to TRBD2. From germline, CDR1 is LGHDT and CDR2 YNNKEL (reference sequence). The CDR3 is 17 amino acids. The J segment lost 1 base and the V segment lost 1 base, leaving 6 bases of the junction unmatched.